This record concerns one T cell receptor beta chain sequence. The sample originates from a study of blood T cell repertoires in COVID-19. Across the study: Samples of COVID-19 (acute and convalescent) were obtained from the United States, Italy and Spain.

Germline V gene sequence: CDR1 LGHNA, CDR2 YSLEER. This CDR3 is 15 amino acids long. V shed 1 base and J shed 0 bases, with 8 bases lying between them. In the authors' methods: Amplifying reference gene primers gave estimates of nucleated cell counts. Data came from immunoSEQ multiplex PCR; TCRdb stores just in-frame clones and leaves some out. The V and J calls and clone size are taken from that table; D and trimming were inferred from the DNA. The data hold approximately 190,000 clones, with less than 90% observed a single time. Sequencing was done on a sample of PBMCs or T cells enriched from blood (not recorded which). V usage is TRBV4-3 and J usage is TRBJ2-3; possible D gene TRBD2, 6 bases. The TCR was taken from a woman in her 30s who had been exposed to COVID-19. The CDR3 sequence: CASSQAGVSTDTQYF. The DNA for the CDR3 is TGCGCCAGCAGCCAAGCGGGGGTTAGCACAGATACGCAGTATTTT.